These 29 T cell receptor beta chains were all obtained from the same sample, sequenced in a study of ipilimumab plus nivolumab after autologous stem cell transplantation. Method: immunoSEQ multiplex PCR; TCRdb's copy keeps in-frame clones and lacks some. The data hold 43,000 or so clones, with roughly 88% observed a single time. The input for sequencing was PBMCs, taken in a trial of ipilimumab plus nivolumab as post-transplant consolidation. The receptors here all came from a male donor with multiple myeloma.

The gene calls are TRBV9 and TRBJ2-2; the D gene is possibly TRBD1 (6 bases). Trimming left V 3 bases short and J 3 bases short, with 12 bases between. The CDR3 is 15 residues long. In germline, CDR1 is SGDLS, CDR2 YYNGEE. CDR3 loop: CASSETGQHTGELFF. The CDR3, as DNA: TGTGCCAGCAGCGAAACGGGACAACACACCGGGGAGCTGTTTTTT.

The V gene is TRBV9, the J gene TRBJ2-3; no clear D gene. Germline V gene data show CDR1 as SGDLS and CDR2 as YYNGEE. V was cut by 0 bases and J by 3 bases, with 5 bases left in between. The CDR3 consists of 13 residues. CDR3 protein: CASSVEWTDTQYF. The CDR3 DNA reads TGTGCCAGCAGCGTAGAGTGGACAGATACGCAGTATTTT.

The rearrangement joins TRBV9 to TRBJ1-1; TRBD1 agrees at 7 bases. The CDR3 runs 12 residues. In germline, CDR1 is SGDLS, CDR2 YYNGEE. After removal of 4 bases from V and 9 bases from J, the junction contained 6 bases not matched to a gene. The CDR3 DNA follows: TGTGCCAGCAGCTTTATGACAGGGCAAGCTTTCTTT. Translation: CASSFMTGQAFF.

The chain recombines TRBV2 with TRBJ2-5; TRBD2 is a possible D gene (6 bases). The CDR3 is 14 residues long. V lost 2 bases, J lost 0 bases, and 7 bases lay in between. CDR1 is SNHLY, CDR2 FYNNEI, per germline. CDR3 amino acids: CASSEQRDQETQYF. The CDR3 DNA follows: TGTGCCAGCAGTGAACAGCGGGACCAAGAGACCCAGTACTTC. The full variable domain, with the rest looked up from reference TRBV2 and TRBJ2-5, is EPEVTQTPSHQVTQMGQEVILRCVPISNHLYFYWYRQILGQKVEFLVSFYNNEISEKSEIFDDQFSVERPDGSNFTLKIRSTKLEDSAMYFCASSEQRDQETQYFGPGTRLLVL.

The rearrangement uses TRBV21-1 and TRBJ1-6; TRBD1, as called in the table, went unchecked against the DNA. TRBV21-1 is a pseudogene. The CDR3 is 14 residues long. CDR3 DNA sequence: TGTGCCAGCAGGCCGGGACAGTGGAATTCACCCCTCCACTTT. It yields the protein CASRPGQWNSPLHF.

The rearrangement uses TRBV2 and TRBJ1-3, with TRBD1 matching over 9 bases. The CDR3 is made up of 15 amino acids. Germline CDR1 reads SNHLY; CDR2 reads FYNNEI. V shed 2 bases, J shed 4 bases, and the junction held 3 bases outside the gene matches. The CDR3 here is CASSEMGTGGNTIYF. The CDR3 DNA reads TGTGCCAGCAGTGAAATGGGGACAGGGGGAAACACCATATATTTT.

The gene calls are TRBV5-5 and TRBJ1-1; weak D call: TRBD1 (5 bases). CDR3 length: 13 residues. The V gene lost 5 bases and the J gene lost 5 bases, with 13 bases spanning the gap. Germline V gene sequence: CDR1 SGHKS, CDR2 YYEKEE (reference sequence). The CDR3 loop reads CASSQGTETEAFF. DNA for the CDR3: TGTGCCAGCAGTCAGGGAACGGAAACTGAAGCTTTCTTT.

This chain connects TRBV18 to TRBJ1-5; D remains ambiguous. Trimming took 5 bases from V and 3 from J, leaving 11 bases between them. The CDR3 length is 14 residues. CDR1 is KGHSH, CDR2 LQKENI, per germline. CDR3 nucleotides: TGTGCCAGCTCAGTAGAAGGAATCAATCAGCCCCAGCATTTT. It specifies CASSVEGINQPQHF.

This sequence joins TRBV15 and TRBJ2-2; 10 bases match TRBD2. J gave up 4 bases and V 1 base, and 9 bases lay outside the gene matches. The V gene's germline CDR1 is LNHNV and CDR2 YYDKDF (reference sequence). The CDR3 length is 18 residues. The CDR3 region is CATSRGGQAGGVTGELFF. The CDR3 region has the DNA TGTGCCACCAGCAGAGGCGGACAAGCGGGAGGGGTCACCGGGGAGCTGTTTTTT.

The chain carries TRBV6-4 and TRBJ1-1, with D perhaps matching TRBD1 (6 bases). In germline, CDR1 is MRHNA, CDR2 SNTAGT. V was clipped by 4 bases and J by 4 bases, with 10 bases between them. The CDR3 loop spans 13 amino acids. The CDR3 loop is CASSALQGTEAFF. In DNA, the CDR3 is TGTGCCAGCAGTGCCCTACAGGGCACTGAAGCTTTCTTT.

The chain links TRBV6-6 to TRBJ2-7; 8 positions match TRBD1. With V trimmed by 5 bases and J by 3 bases, 9 bases remained unmatched. CDR1 is MNHNY, CDR2 SVGAGI, per germline (reference sequence). CDR3 length equals 15 residues. The CDR3 DNA is TGTGCCAGCAGTACCAGGACAGGGTTCGACTACGAGCAGTACTTC. Amino acid sequence: CASSTRTGFDYEQYF.

This chain uses TRBV27 with TRBJ2-1, with D unclear. Germline values: CDR1 MNHEY, CDR2 SMNVEV (reference sequence). CDR3 length: 18 residues. V was pared by 5 bases and J by 0 bases, with 20 bases between. CDR3 DNA: TGTGCCAGCAGTCCCCACCCTCCCACGGCGAGCTCCTACAATGAGCAGTTCTTC. It yields the protein CASSPHPPTASSYNEQFF.

V and J are TRBV6-5 and TRBJ1-2; D possibly corresponds to TRBD1 (6 bases). The CDR3 loop spans 15 amino acids. The germline CDR1 and CDR2 sequences are MNHEY and SVGAGI. Trimming took off 2 bases at V and 4 bases at J, with 14 bases between the two ends. In DNA form, the CDR3 reads TGTGCCAGCAGTTACAAAGAGGGGGTGTTCTATGGCTACACCTTC. Protein sequence: CASSYKEGVFYGYTF.

The chain carries TRBV6-5 and TRBJ1-1; 7 bases are a match to TRBD1. Trimming removed 10 bases from V and 6 bases from J; junction bases left unmatched: 14. Germline CDR1 is MNHEY and CDR2 is SVGAGI. This CDR3 has 14 residues. Here the CDR3 DNA reads TGTGCCACCACTCCAGGGGGGTTCAACGCTGAAGCTTTCTTT. As protein: CATTPGGFNAEAFF.

This chain connects TRBV10-3 to TRBJ2-2, with 9 positions matching TRBD1. Germline loops: CDR1 ENHRY, CDR2 SYGVKD. V lost 9 bases and J lost 6; bases outside the gene matches: 14. CDR3 length equals 16 residues. In nucleotides, the CDR3 is TGTGCCATAGGGCGAACAGGGGGCGAGCTCGCCGGGGAGCTGTTTTTT. Its protein is CAIGRTGGELAGELFF.

The chain recombines TRBV28 with TRBJ2-2; TRBD2 might be the D (5 bases). Trimming left V 8 bases short and J 1 base short, with 14 bases between. Germline V gives CDR1 MDHEN, CDR2 SYDVKM. This CDR3 spans 15 amino acids. The CDR3 nucleotides read TGTGCCAGCCGCGGTCGGAGCGGGAACACCGGGGAGCTGTTTTTT. It yields the protein CASRGRSGNTGELFF.

The chain links TRBV5-1 to TRBJ1-6, with D unclear. This CDR3 comprises 13 residues. The ends were cut back, 5 bases at V and 6 bases at J, with 9 bases in the middle. Per germline, CDR1 SGHRS and CDR2 YFSETQ. CDR3 in amino acids: CASREESNSPLHF. CDR3 nucleotide sequence: TGCGCCAGCAGGGAGGAAAGTAATTCACCCCTCCACTTT.

The CDR3 sequence: CASSFSYGPGQSFRVQYF. Written as DNA, the CDR3 is TGTGCCAGCAGTTTCAGTTACGGACCGGGACAGTCCTTTAGAGTTCAGTACTTC. The chain carries TRBV27 and TRBJ2-4; 7 bases are a match to TRBD1. There are 18 residues in the CDR3. The V gene end was trimmed by 3 bases and the J gene end by 11 bases; junction bases not matched to a gene: 22. Germline CDR1 MNHEY, CDR2 SMNVEV (reference sequence).

DNA of the CDR3: TGCAGTGCTAGTAGACAGGGATCCTTCTTC. It is translated as CSASRQGSFF. The genes are TRBV20-1 and TRBJ2-1, with TRBD1 matching over 7 bases. Germline V CDR1 and CDR2: DFQATT, SNEGSKA (reference sequence). CDR3 size: 10 residues. V was clipped by 3 bases and J by 16 bases; unmatched bases: 6.

On this clone: The same CDR3 also results from other DNA sequences found in this sample. V is TRBV5-1 and J is TRBJ2-5, with D uncertain. V lost 3 bases to trimming and J lost 5 bases, with 8 bases between them. Germline loops: CDR1 SGHRS, CDR2 YFSETQ. The CDR3 has 12 residues. Here the CDR3 DNA reads TGCGCCAGCAGCTCCCTGGGGGAGACCCAGTACTTC. It translates to CASSSLGETQYF. The full variable domain, rest sourced from reference TRBV5-1 and TRBJ2-5, is KAGVTQTPRYLIKTRGQQVTLSCSPISGHRSVSWYQQTPGQGLQFLFEYFSETQRNKGNFPGRFSGRQFSNSRSEMNVSTLELGDSALYLCASSSLGETQYFGPGTRLLVL.

This rearrangement joins TRBV19 to TRBJ1-5; TRBD1 might be the D (6 bases). V was cut by 4 bases and J by 2 bases, with 12 bases left in between. The CDR3 loop spans 15 amino acids. CDR1 is LNHDA and CDR2 is SQIVND in the germline V gene (reference sequence). DNA for the CDR3: TGTGCCAGTAGTACTACAGGGATTGGCAATCAGCCCCAGCATTTT. It specifies CASSTTGIGNQPQHF.

The chain employs TRBV7-6 and TRBJ2-7; the D is unclear. Trimming shortened V by 1 base and J by 1 base, and 11 bases separated the two germline ends. Germline CDR1 and CDR2: SGHVS and FNYEAQ. The CDR3 is 15 amino acids. The CDR3, as DNA: TGTGCCAGCAGCTTAGTACCGGACGAGTCCTACGAGCAGTACTTC. Its protein product is CASSLVPDESYEQYF. The full variable domain, in which reference TRBV7-6 and TRBJ2-7 provide the parts outside the CDR3, is GAGVSQSPRYKVTKRGQDVALRCDPISGHVSLYWYRQALGQGPEFLTYFNYEAQQDKSGLPNDRFSAERPEGSISTLTIQRTEQRDSAMYRCASSLVPDESYEQYFGPGTRLTVT.

The chain uses TRBV4-1 and TRBJ1-5; a possible D gene is TRBD1 (5 bases). Germline lookup yields CDR1 MGHRA and CDR2 YSYEKL. V lost 5 bases and J 3 bases, leaving 17 bases between the germline ends. The CDR3 is 16 amino acids. CDR3 DNA sequence: TGCGCCAGCAGCGCGCAGGGCCTTCATCCCAATCAGCCCCAGCATTTT. It yields the protein CASSAQGLHPNQPQHF.

The chain links TRBV7-2 to TRBJ2-3, with D possibly being TRBD2 (6 bases). Germline-derived CDR1 and CDR2 are SGHTA and FQGNSA. The CDR3 runs 14 residues. Trimming shortened V by 8 bases and J by 6 bases, and 18 bases separated the two germline ends. The CDR3 protein is CASSLTRRADTQYF. The CDR3 nucleotides are TGTGCCAGCTCTCTGACGAGGAGGGCGGATACGCAGTATTTT.

This chain joins TRBV30 and TRBJ2-5, with 8 bases identical to TRBD2. The V gene's germline CDR1 is GTSNPN and CDR2 SVGIG (reference sequence). V shed 6 bases, J shed 5 bases, and the junction held 5 bases outside the gene matches. The CDR3 contains 12 residues. The CDR3 DNA sequence: TGTGCCTGCCGGGAGGGGGGGGAGACCCAGTACTTC. This encodes CACREGGETQYF. Full variable domain (outside the CDR3, taken from reference TRBV30 and TRBJ2-5): SQTIHQWPATLVQPVGSPLSLECTVEGTSNPNLYWYRQAAGRGLQLLFYSVGIGQISSEVPQNLSASRPQDRQFILSSKKLLLSDSGFYLCACREGGETQYFGPGTRLLVL.

The chain is built from TRBV9 and TRBJ2-1, with 11 bases identical to TRBD2. Losses at the gene ends were 0 bases for V and 4 bases for J; bases not matched to a gene: 3. The CDR3 runs 16 residues. Germline assignment: CDR1 SGDLS and CDR2 YYNGEE. The CDR3, as DNA: TGTGCCAGCAGCGTAGTCCCTAGCGGGGGGTACAATGAGCAGTTCTTC. It codes for CASSVVPSGGYNEQFF. Using reference TRBV9 and TRBJ2-1 for the parts outside the CDR3, the full variable domain is DSGVTQTPKHLITATGQRVTLRCSPRSGDLSVYWYQQSLDQGLQFLIQYYNGEERAKGNILERFSAQQFPDLHSELNLSSLELGDSALYFCASSVVPSGGYNEQFFGPGTRLTVL.

This chain joins TRBV12-5 and TRBJ2-5; D is uncertain. Germline V gene data show CDR1 as LGHNT and CDR2 as FRNRAP. The CDR3 is 14 amino acids. V lost 2 bases to trimming and J lost 2 bases, with 9 bases between them. CDR3 DNA sequence: TGTGCTAGTGGTTTGTCCATTCATCAAGAGACCCAGTACTTC. This gives the protein CASGLSIHQETQYF.

This chain uses TRBV11-3 with TRBJ2-1; D gene unclear. The CDR3 runs 13 residues. The germline V gene encodes CDR1 SGHNT and CDR2 YENEEA. V dropped 3 bases and J dropped 5 bases, with 8 bases sitting between them. The CDR3, as DNA: TGTGCCAGCAGCTTGAACGGTCACAATGAGCAGTTCTTC. This encodes CASSLNGHNEQFF.

The genes are TRBV6-4 and TRBJ1-1; maybe TRBD1 (5 bases). The germline V gene has CDR1 MRHNA and CDR2 SNTAGT. CDR3 length: 14 residues. V was cut by 5 bases and J by 1 base, with 11 bases left in between. The CDR3 sequence is CASSQSGENTEAFF. In DNA form, the CDR3 reads TGTGCCAGCAGTCAGTCGGGGGAGAACACTGAAGCTTTCTTT.